This T cell receptor (beta chain) was identified in a study of tumor-infiltrating T cells and Merkel cell polyomavirus. For the study at large: CD8+ T cells recognized the Merkel cell polyomavirus KLL epitope.

Immunohistochemistry showed robust Merkel cell polyomavirus Large T antigen staining in every patient's tumor. Patients had KLL-tetramer+ cells above 0.04% of CD8+ T cells. The table came from immunoSEQ multiplex PCR; TCRdb's copy has only in-frame clones and leaves some out. The sample holds around 3,000 clones, approximately 84% seen once. Per the germline V gene, CDR1 is MNHEY and CDR2 is SVGAGI. The CDR3 spans 14 residues. V lost 5 bases and J 1 base, leaving 11 bases between the germline ends. Findings of the study overall: Only one public clonotype, shared by two patients, appeared among several hundred sequences.

This clone was seen just once. Its antigen is unknown. Sequenced input: tumor tissue. This TCR came from a man aged 45 to 65 with Merkel cell carcinoma. This sequence joins TRBV6-5 and TRBJ1-1; no definite D call. In DNA form, the CDR3 reads TGTGCCAGCAGTCTAACGACGGGGAACACTGAAGCTTTCTTT. This sequence encodes CASSLTTGNTEAFF.